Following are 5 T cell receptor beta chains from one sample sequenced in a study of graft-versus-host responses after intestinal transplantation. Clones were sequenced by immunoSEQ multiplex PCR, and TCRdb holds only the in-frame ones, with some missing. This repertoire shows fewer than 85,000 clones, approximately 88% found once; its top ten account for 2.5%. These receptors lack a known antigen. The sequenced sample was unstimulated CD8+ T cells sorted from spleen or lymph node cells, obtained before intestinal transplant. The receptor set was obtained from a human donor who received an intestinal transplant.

The CDR3 here is CASSSSLAGTDTQYF. The DNA for the CDR3 is TGTGCCAGCAGTTCCTCACTAGCGGGCACAGATACGCAGTATTTT. This chain joins TRBV27 and TRBJ2-3; 8 bases map to TRBD2. Germline lookup yields CDR1 MNHEY and CDR2 SMNVEV (reference sequence). This CDR3 is 15 amino acids long. After removal of 4 bases from V and 1 base from J, the junction contained 4 bases not matched to a gene.

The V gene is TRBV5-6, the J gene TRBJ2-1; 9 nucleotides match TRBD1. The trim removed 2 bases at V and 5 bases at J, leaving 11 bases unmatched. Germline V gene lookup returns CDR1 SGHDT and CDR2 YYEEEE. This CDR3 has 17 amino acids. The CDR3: CASSFLPITGGNNEQFF. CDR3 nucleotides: TGTGCCAGCAGCTTTCTCCCTATCACAGGGGGCAACAATGAGCAGTTCTTC.

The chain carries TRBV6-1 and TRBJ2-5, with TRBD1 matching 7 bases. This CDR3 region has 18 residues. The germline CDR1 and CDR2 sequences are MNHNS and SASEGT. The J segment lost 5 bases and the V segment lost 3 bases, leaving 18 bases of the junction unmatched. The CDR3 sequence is CASSDPWTDREIWETQYF. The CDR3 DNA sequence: TGTGCCAGCAGTGACCCGTGGACCGACAGGGAGATATGGGAGACCCAGTACTTC.

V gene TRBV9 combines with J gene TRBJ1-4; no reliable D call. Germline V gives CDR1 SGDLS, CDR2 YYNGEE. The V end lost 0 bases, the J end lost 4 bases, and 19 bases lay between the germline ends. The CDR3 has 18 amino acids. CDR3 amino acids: CASSVGLHDWLYNEKLFF. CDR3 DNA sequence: TGTGCCAGCAGCGTAGGCCTTCATGACTGGTTATATAATGAAAAACTGTTTTTT.

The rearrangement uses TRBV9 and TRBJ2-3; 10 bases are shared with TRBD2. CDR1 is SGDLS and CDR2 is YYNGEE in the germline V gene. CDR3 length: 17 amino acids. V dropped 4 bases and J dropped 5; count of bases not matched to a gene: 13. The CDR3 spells CASSPRGAGGPIDTQYF. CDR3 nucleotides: TGTGCCAGCAGCCCCAGGGGAGCGGGAGGGCCAATAGATACGCAGTATTTT.